This T cell receptor (beta chain) was sequenced in a study of neurological immune-mediated disorders (dated by TCRdb to about 2019). Some background on the complete study: Peripheral blood TCR-beta repertoires from HTLV-I-associated myelopathy (HAM/TSP) patients, multiple sclerosis patients and healthy controls were compared by UMI-based sequencing. The roughly 99 TCR-beta libraries covered PBMC samples along with longitudinal samples, technical triplicates, and paired sorted CD4+ and CD8+ T-cell subsets. Of the 68 subjects in the cohort, around 15 were HAM/TSP patients, about 34 were multiple sclerosis patients, and 20 were healthy controls. Overall study outcomes, separate from this receptor: TCR clonal expansion was highest in HAM/TSP patients and lowest in MS patients, with MS patients falling below even healthy controls. No identical CDR3 amino acid sequences were found to be shared among expanded clones across subjects, suggesting that TCR-beta repertoires were private in all groups.

cDNA synthesis used template-switch 5'RACE with a primer carrying a 10-nucleotide random unique molecular identifier tagging each TCR transcript. Every sequencing run yielded over 160 million TCR-beta sequences covering 15-18 subjects. The RNeasy kit was used for extraction of total RNA. The KAPA Real-time Library Amplification kit was used to amplify TCR-beta VDJ regions with primers for the TCR constant region and the 5'RACE anchor. A first PCR added sample indexes and Illumina adaptors, and a second PCR then raised library yield. After Ampure bead purification, the roughly 650 bp TCR product was size-selected on a 2% E-gel SizeSelection system. Before pooling, libraries had their quality checked on a Bioanalyzer, their concentration measured with Qubit, and their quantity determined with the Kapa Library Quantification kit. Libraries were sequenced paired-end 2 x 150 bp on an Illumina HiSeq 2500. To increase sequence diversity, roughly 25-31% phiX was spiked into each library pool. On the authors' methods: Quality-filtered reads were processed with the UMI-based MiGEC pipeline, and over 75% of raw TCR sequences were removed by the MiGEC pipeline during error correction. IMGT germline references were used for alignment of VDJ genes, and clonotypes were defined by a unique CDR3 amino acid sequence together with V-J genes. VDJtools evaluated clonal expansion, Shannon diversity and CDR3 relatedness (CalcPairwiseDistances, ClusterSamples); CLCbio workbench built phylogenetic trees. A clone was classed as expanded if it had 8 or more unique UMIs, a cutoff based on coefficient-of-variation modelling across technical triplicates. The public reads were quality trimmed at Q25 with fastp and then assembled into clones with MiXCR by TCRdb, keeping productive beta chains. Entries are consolidated by CDR3 protein sequence, retaining the most common genes and DNA. These V and J calls are TCRdb output, not the study's own analysis. The sample yields some 24,000 distinct CDR3 sequences; around 15% were counted once. The top ten hold 16% of the sample.

Unsorted PBMC libraries were generated from 2 million PBMCs stored in RNAlater at -80 °C until RNA extraction. Peripheral blood was subjected to Ficoll-Hypaque density gradient centrifugation to isolate PBMCs, which were then cryopreserved in liquid nitrogen. The germline V gene encodes CDR1 WNHNN and CDR2 SYGVQD (reference sequence). Trimmed from V: 1 base; trimmed from J: 4 bases; junction bases lacking a gene match: 4. CDR3 length: 15 amino acids, cysteine to phenylalanine. Only the CDR3 region is kept as DNA, spanning 45 bases read in frame from base 1. This clonotype came up many times. Its antigen is unknown. No per-base quality is available; no much larger clone lies one base away.

This TCR was sampled from a woman in her 40s with HTLV-1-associated myelopathy (HAM/TSP). What was sequenced was PBMCs. The V gene is TRBV10-1 and the J gene is TRBJ2-3; 8 of the junction bases match TRBD2. The CDR3 region reads CASSEYPGGPDTQYF. DNA sequence: TGCGCCAGCAGTGAGTACCCGGGGGGGCCAGATACGCAGTATTTT.